The 17 T cell receptor beta chains presented below share a single source sample, sequenced in a study of CD4 T cells in relation to SARS-CoV-2 and coronaviruses. Unexposed donor CD4+ T cells date from 2011-2018, before the COVID-19 pandemic. After roughly 9 days of culture, CD4+ T cells were isolated. For these TCRs, the target antigens are not known. Libraries were prepared by immunoSEQ multiplex PCR; TCRdb keeps only in-frame clonotypes and omits some of them. The sample lists tens of thousands of clones, roughly 80% occurring once. The sequenced material came from CD4+ T cells from PBMCs, cultured in vitro. The receptors were sampled from a human donor in good health.

This clone was recorded a few times. The DNA of the CDR3 is TGTGCCAGCAGTCCCCCGGGACTGGGAAACAATGAGCAGTTCTTC. Its translation: CASSPPGLGNNEQFF. This chain links TRBV2 with TRBJ2-1; D is possibly TRBD2 (6 bases). Trimming left V 5 bases short and J 5 bases short, with 16 bases between. Germline values: CDR1 SNHLY, CDR2 FYNNEI. The CDR3 totals 15 residues.

This chain links TRBV6-5 with TRBJ2-1; a weak D match, TRBD2 (7 bases). The ends were cut back, 0 bases at V and 2 bases at J, with 11 bases in the middle. Germline assignment: CDR1 MNHEY and CDR2 SVGAGI. The CDR3 has 16 residues. CDR3 sequence (DNA): TGTGCCAGCAGTTACTCTCGGGGGGCCGCCTACAATGAGCAGTTCTTC. As protein: CASSYSRGAAYNEQFF.

This clone was picked up one time. The CDR3 protein is CASSPPQRSGNTIYF. The DNA of the CDR3 is TGTGCCAGCAGCCCACCTCAGCGATCGGGAAACACCATATATTTT. The rearrangement uses TRBV28 and TRBJ1-3; D not resolved. The CDR3 loop spans 15 amino acids. V lost 6 bases, J lost 4 bases, and 16 bases lay in between. Germline V gene sequence: CDR1 MDHEN, CDR2 SYDVKM.

This chain links TRBV7-2 with TRBJ2-6, with D possibly TRBD1 on 6 matching bases. The germline gives CDR1 SGHTA, CDR2 FQGNSA. With 5 bases removed from V and 1 base from J, the gap between germline ends came to 15 bases. This CDR3 region has 17 residues. DNA for the CDR3: TGTGCCAGCAGCCCACGTGACGGACAGTCTGGGGCCAACGTCCTGACTTTC. Amino acid sequence: CASSPRDGQSGANVLTF.

The chain is built from TRBV24-1 and TRBJ2-2, with 7 nucleotides matching TRBD1. Germline loops: CDR1 KGHDR, CDR2 SFDVKD. Germline trimming cut 5 bases from V and 5 bases from J; bases unmatched to any gene: 7. This CDR3 spans 15 amino acids. CDR3 amino acids: CATSGQGHETGELFF. The CDR3, as DNA: TGTGCCACCAGTGGACAGGGACACGAGACCGGGGAGCTGTTTTTT.

This chain links TRBV4-1 with TRBJ1-2; possible D gene TRBD1, 5 bases. Deletions cut 1 base from V and 7 bases from J, with 10 bases between. Germline V gene sequence: CDR1 MGHRA, CDR2 YSYEKL. This CDR3 comprises 13 residues. CDR3 nucleotides: TGCGCCAGCAGCCAAGGCCAGGGTGGTGGCTACACCTTC. Translation: CASSQGQGGGYTF.

V is TRBV10-1 and J is TRBJ2-5; 8 bases are shared with TRBD1. J lost 7 bases, V lost 7 bases, and 14 bases had no gene match. CDR1 is WNHNN, CDR2 SYGVQD, per germline (reference sequence). This CDR3 has 15 residues. The CDR3 sequence: CASTDGQGDSRTQYF. As DNA, the CDR3 is TGCGCCAGCACCGACGGACAGGGTGACTCGCGGACCCAGTACTTC.

V is TRBV19 and J is TRBJ1-1; the D is unclear. The V gene's germline CDR1 is LNHDA and CDR2 SQIVND (reference sequence). The CDR3 runs 15 residues. V shed 1 base and J shed 2 bases, with 11 bases lying between them. This CDR3 is CASSIAETLNTEAFF. The CDR3 region has the DNA TGTGCCAGTAGTATAGCCGAGACGTTAAACACTGAAGCTTTCTTT. Supplemented by reference TRBV19 and TRBJ1-1, the full variable domain reads DGGITQSPKYLFRKEGQNVTLSCEQNLNHDAMYWYRQDPGQGLRLIYYSQIVNDFQKGDIAEGYSVSREKKESFPLTVTSAQKNPTAFYLCASSIAETLNTEAFFGQGTRLTVV.

The CDR3 loop is CATSERTGGEQYF. The CDR3 bases are TGTGCCACCAGTGAACGGACAGGGGGCGAGCAGTACTTC. This chain uses TRBV24-1 with TRBJ2-7, with 10 bases aligning to TRBD1. Germline CDR1 is KGHDR and CDR2 is SFDVKD. The V segment lost 4 bases and the J segment 6 bases; nucleotides outside the gene matches: 2. The CDR3 sequence is 13 residues long.

This clone occurred a few times. The chain uses TRBV9 and TRBJ2-2, with D possibly matching TRBD1 (6 bases). V dropped 0 bases and J dropped 3 bases, with 9 bases sitting between them. This CDR3 comprises 15 residues. CDR1 is SGDLS and CDR2 is YYNGEE in the germline V gene. This chain's CDR3 is CASSVVTGYTGELFF. The CDR3 region has the DNA TGTGCCAGCAGCGTAGTCACAGGGTACACCGGGGAGCTGTTTTTT.

The chain joins TRBV10-2 to TRBJ1-5; a weak D match, TRBD1 (5 bases). This CDR3 is built from 13 residues. Germline V gene data show CDR1 as WSHSY and CDR2 as SAAADI. With 10 bases removed from V and 5 bases from J, the gap between germline ends came to 15 bases. The CDR3 DNA follows: TGCGCCACCCGGGGGGGGGACCATCAGCCCCAGCATTTT. Its translation: CATRGGDHQPQHF.

The chain couples TRBV7-9 to TRBJ1-2, with D unresolved. This CDR3 region has 13 residues. Germline V lookup: CDR1 SEHNR, CDR2 FQNEAQ (reference sequence). The V end was cut by 1 base, the J end by 3 bases, with 6 bases between. The CDR3 sequence is CASSLERDYGYTF. CDR3 coding DNA: TGTGCCAGCAGCTTAGAACGGGACTATGGCTACACCTTC.

The CDR3 is CASSIGKVSADTQYF. The DNA of the CDR3 is TGTGCCAGTAGTATAGGGAAGGTTTCGGCAGATACGCAGTATTTT. The rearrangement joins TRBV19 to TRBJ2-3; no clear D. The CDR3 runs to 15 residues. Trimming shortened V by 1 base and J by 4 bases, and 12 bases separated the two germline ends. The germline CDR1 and CDR2 sequences are LNHDA and SQIVND (reference sequence).

J is TRBJ2-5 and V is TRBV9; a weak D match, TRBD2 (6 bases). From germline, CDR1 is SGDLS and CDR2 YYNGEE. There are 16 residues in the CDR3. The V end lost 2 bases, the J end lost 5 bases, and 19 bases lay between the germline ends. The CDR3 DNA follows: TGTGCCAGCAGCGTGGGGGACTCGATGAACCGGGAGACCCAGTACTTC. Amino acid sequence: CASSVGDSMNRETQYF.

This chain connects TRBV7-9 to TRBJ2-5, with 8 bases lining up with TRBD1. V lost 5 bases and J lost 5; bases outside the gene matches: 16. CDR1 and CDR2 from the germline V gene are SEHNR and FQNEAQ (reference sequence). The CDR3 is 17 residues long. This chain's CDR3 is CASSVKSRDRWGETQYF. CDR3 DNA: TGTGCCAGCAGCGTCAAATCTCGGGACAGGTGGGGGGAGACCCAGTACTTC.

This chain joins TRBV5-1 and TRBJ2-2; 13 bases align to TRBD2. Germline lookup yields CDR1 SGHRS and CDR2 YFSETQ. The ends lost 4 bases at V and 8 bases at J; junction bases unmatched: 5. The CDR3 is 15 residues long. This CDR3 is CASSEGLAGTGELFF. In nucleotides, the CDR3 is TGCGCCAGCAGCGAGGGACTAGCGGGAACGGGGGAGCTGTTTTTT.

The chain is built from TRBV25-1 and TRBJ1-2, with D possibly being TRBD1 (6 bases). This CDR3 has 14 amino acids. Germline V gene lookup returns CDR1 MGHDK and CDR2 SYGVNS. Trimming took off 5 bases at V and 4 bases at J, with 14 bases between the two ends. CDR3 residues: CASSPLQGLYGYTF. Here the CDR3 DNA reads TGTGCCAGCAGTCCACTACAGGGTCTCTATGGCTACACCTTC.